The 20 T cell receptor beta chains presented below share a single source sample, sequenced in a study of blood T cells in healthy people across ages. Together with a sample-barcoded 5' primer, a J-beta primer mix was included in a second PCR lasting about 6 to 11 cycles. TCRdb recomputed calls from the 5' RACE reads with MiXCR, one row per CDR3 protein. The repertoire has around 2 million distinct CDR3 sequences, about two fifths of them found once; the top ten carry more than 20%. Sequences were obtained from blood. The receptors derive from a human donor in good health.

This clonotype was counted between two and nine times. The chain links TRBV7-2 to TRBJ2-3; 7 bases line up with TRBD1. This CDR3 is 18 amino acids long. Germline V gene lookup returns CDR1 SGHTA and CDR2 FQGNSA. The junction had 11 bases not matched to a gene; V was cut back by 2 bases and J by 0 bases. CDR3 protein: CASSLRDSKVFSTDTQYF. The CDR3 bases are TGTGCCAGCAGCTTAAGGGACAGCAAAGTCTTTAGCACAGATACGCAGTATTTT.

The rearrangement links TRBV29-1 to TRBJ2-7, with D possibly matching TRBD1 (5 bases). The V gene's germline CDR1 is SQVTM and CDR2 ANQGSEA. Between the trimmed V and J ends, which lost 5 bases and 1 base, there was a span of 15 bases. The CDR3 spans 14 residues. The CDR3 region is CSVKSMDISYEQYF. The CDR3 DNA follows: TGCAGCGTTAAATCCATGGACATTTCCTACGAGCAGTACTTC.

Of note for this clonotype: The germline gene is not matched at one end of the junction; a read error may be the cause. V gene TRBV4-2 combines with J gene TRBJ2-1, with a weak D call TRBD2 (6 bases). Germline loops: CDR1 LGHNA, CDR2 YNFKEQ. The CDR3 contains 13 residues. CDR3 amino acids: CAGSQGGYNEQFF. The DNA of the CDR3 is TGTGCCGGCAGCCAGGGAGGTTACAATGAGCAGTTCTTC.

Comments on this clonotype: Its ends do not fully match the called genes, so a read error is possible. The V gene is TRBV5-6, the J gene TRBJ1-5; D gene unclear. This CDR3 has 11 amino acids. CDR1 SGHDT and CDR2 YYEEEE come from the germline V gene. The CDR3 nucleotides read TGTGCCAGCGGCCGGAATCAGCCCCGGCATTTT. It is translated as CASGRNQPRHF. The whole variable domain, filled in from reference TRBV5-6 and TRBJ1-5, reads DAGVTQSPTHLIKTRGQQVTLRCSPKSGHDTVSWYQQALGQGPQFIFQYYEEEERQRGNFPDRFSGHQFPNYSSELNVNALLLGDSALYLCASGRNQPRHFGDGTRLSIL.

The chain combines TRBV12-3 or TRBV12-4 with TRBJ2-5; 7 bases line up with TRBD2. The ends lost 7 bases at V and 8 bases at J; junction bases unmatched: 16. This CDR3 contains 15 residues. CDR3 region: CASTRGRAFENTQYF. For the CDR3, the DNA is TGTGCCAGCACCCGAGGGAGGGCGTTCGAGAATACCCAGTACTTC.

This sequence joins TRBV29-1 and TRBJ1-1; D is undetermined. The CDR3 covers 12 residues. Trimming removed 2 bases from V and 13 bases from J, with 17 bases in between. Germline CDR1 and CDR2: SQVTM and ANQGSEA. CDR3 DNA sequence: TGCAGCGTTGAATCGGCCAGCCCTGAGGGTTTCTTT. The encoded protein is CSVESASPEGFF.

The table lists this clonotype with a few counts. The CDR3 nucleotides read TGTGCCAGCAGACAGGGTGGTGATAATTCACCCCTCCACTTT. This translates into CASRQGGDNSPLHF. The rearrangement uses TRBV9 and TRBJ1-6; the D gene is possibly TRBD1 (6 bases). V lost 5 bases and J 5 bases, leaving 11 bases between the germline ends. This CDR3 is 14 amino acids long. Looked up from germline, CDR1 is SGDLS and CDR2 is YYNGEE. Full variable domain (outside the CDR3, taken from reference TRBV9 and TRBJ1-6): DSGVTQTPKHLITATGQRVTLRCSPRSGDLSVYWYQQSLDQGLQFLIQYYNGEERAKGNILERFSAQQFPDLHSELNLSSLELGDSALYFCASRQGGDNSPLHFGNGTRLTVT.

The chain uses TRBV5-4 and TRBJ1-2; 8 nucleotides align to TRBD1. The V and J ends lost 4 bases and 4 bases, in that order; junction bases with no gene match: 6. This CDR3 has 14 residues. Germline values: CDR1 SGHNT, CDR2 YYREEE (reference sequence). The CDR3, as DNA: TGTGCCAGCAGCCAGAACAGGGGGGTCTATGGCTACACCTTC. This encodes CASSQNRGVYGYTF.

This clonotype was seen only a few times. The chain uses TRBV7-6 and TRBJ1-1, with D unresolved. Germline V gives CDR1 SGHVS, CDR2 FNYEAQ. The germline V and J ends were trimmed by 4 bases and 4 bases, with 10 bases remaining between them. The CDR3 is 13 residues long. CDR3 residues: CASSSESSTEAFF. CDR3 in DNA: TGTGCCAGCAGCTCAGAGTCTTCCACTGAAGCTTTCTTT.

This chain joins TRBV29-1 and TRBJ2-1; 9 bases are a match to TRBD2. Per germline, CDR1 SQVTM and CDR2 ANQGSEA. V lost 6 bases and J lost 9; bases outside the gene matches: 6. The CDR3 covers 12 residues. The chain's CDR3 is CSVAGGHVEQFF. CDR3 DNA: TGCAGCGTAGCGGGAGGACACGTTGAGCAGTTCTTC.

The rearrangement joins TRBV7-9 to TRBJ2-5; D might be TRBD1 or TRBD2, each matching 5 bases. V lost 8 bases and J lost 2, with 15 bases in between. The CDR3 runs 14 residues. The germline V gene encodes CDR1 SEHNR and CDR2 FQNEAQ (reference sequence). CDR3 DNA: TGTGCCAGCGTCGGGGAGAGGGGACAAGAGACCCAGTACTTC. Translating it yields CASVGERGQETQYF.

This clonotype was observed a few times. This chain uses TRBV4-3 with TRBJ2-3; possibly TRBD2 for D (7 bases). This CDR3 is built from 16 residues. Per germline, CDR1 LGHNA and CDR2 YSLEER. Deletions cut 0 bases from V and 1 base from J, with 11 bases between. CDR3 sequence (DNA): TGCGCCAGCAGCCAAGAAACGGGGGGCCGCACAGATACGCAGTATTTT. Translating it yields CASSQETGGRTDTQYF.

The chain's CDR3 is CASSLTFVSEAFF. The CDR3 region has the DNA TGTGCCAGCAGCTTAACGTTTGTGTCTGAAGCTTTCTTT. The chain couples TRBV11-2 to TRBJ1-1; D remains ambiguous. Germline V lookup: CDR1 SGHAT, CDR2 FQNNGV. The CDR3 length is 13 residues. Trimming pared 2 bases from V and 6 bases from J, leaving 10 bases between.

CDR3 residues: CASSLAVWGKTDTTEAFF. CDR3 DNA: TGCGCCAGCAGCTTGGCAGTTTGGGGGAAAACCGATACAACTGAAGCTTTCTTT. V is TRBV5-1 and J is TRBJ1-1; D is perhaps TRBD1 (5 bases). The CDR3 contains 18 residues. Trimming pared 0 bases from V and 5 bases from J, leaving 23 bases between. Germline V gene lookup returns CDR1 SGHRS and CDR2 YFSETQ.

This clonotype was observed a few times. The J gene is TRBJ2-1, the V gene TRBV5-6, with D unresolved. Trimming left V 3 bases short and J 5 bases short, with 21 bases between. CDR3 length: 17 amino acids. Per the germline V gene, CDR1 is SGHDT and CDR2 is YYEEEE. The CDR3 loop is CASSSLWKFEPNNEQFF. For the CDR3, the DNA is TGTGCCAGCAGCTCCCTCTGGAAATTTGAGCCTAACAATGAGCAGTTCTTC.

The chain employs TRBV29-1 and TRBJ2-7; D gene uncertain. The germline V gene has CDR1 SQVTM and CDR2 ANQGSEA. Trimming took off 5 bases at V and 1 base at J, with 6 bases between the two ends. The CDR3 consists of 11 residues. CDR3 coding DNA: TGCAGCGTTTGGATTTCCTACGAGCAGTACTTC. This codes for CSVWISYEQYF.

There are a few counts of this clonotype. This chain uses TRBV5-1 with TRBJ2-1; D possibly corresponds to TRBD2 (6 bases). Germline V gene lookup returns CDR1 SGHRS and CDR2 YFSETQ. V was trimmed by 4 bases and J by 4 bases, leaving 12 bases between them. This CDR3 is built from 14 residues. CDR3 in DNA: TGCGCCAGCAGCATCCGGGACTGGTACAATGAGCAGTTCTTC. This gives the protein CASSIRDWYNEQFF.

The chain employs TRBV12-5 and TRBJ2-2; D is undetermined. CDR1 LGHNT and CDR2 FRNRAP come from the germline V gene. V dropped 3 bases and J dropped 6 bases, with 14 bases sitting between them. The CDR3 extends over 15 amino acids. The DNA for the CDR3 is TGTGCTAGTGGTTTTCGAGTCTCCGGGCCCGGGGAGCTGTTTTTT. Amino acids: CASGFRVSGPGELFF. The full variable domain, completed using reference TRBV12-5 and TRBJ2-2, is DARVTQTPRHKVTEMGQEVTMRCQPILGHNTVFWYRQTMMQGLELLAYFRNRAPLDDSGMPKDRFSAEMPDATLATLKIQPSEPRDSAVYFCASGFRVSGPGELFFGEGSRLTVL.

As to this clonotype: A junction end diverges from the germline sequence, so it may reflect a read error. This rearrangement joins TRBV5-1 to TRBJ2-2; D gene uncertain. CDR3 length: 15 amino acids. Per the germline V gene, CDR1 is SGHRS and CDR2 is YFSETQ. The CDR3 DNA follows: TGCGCCAGCAGTTTGGCACGGTCGAACACCGGGGAGCTGTTTTTT. This gives the protein CASSLARSNTGELFF.

This clonotype was counted at least ten times. The rearrangement uses TRBV20-1 and TRBJ2-1, with a tentative D call TRBD2 (6 bases). Germline V lookup: CDR1 DFQATT, CDR2 SNEGSKA (reference sequence). The V gene lost 1 base and the J gene lost 0 bases, with 7 bases spanning the gap. The CDR3 runs 14 residues. CDR3 amino acids: CSARAGSSYNEQFF. CDR3 DNA sequence: TGCAGTGCTAGAGCCGGGAGCTCCTACAATGAGCAGTTCTTC.